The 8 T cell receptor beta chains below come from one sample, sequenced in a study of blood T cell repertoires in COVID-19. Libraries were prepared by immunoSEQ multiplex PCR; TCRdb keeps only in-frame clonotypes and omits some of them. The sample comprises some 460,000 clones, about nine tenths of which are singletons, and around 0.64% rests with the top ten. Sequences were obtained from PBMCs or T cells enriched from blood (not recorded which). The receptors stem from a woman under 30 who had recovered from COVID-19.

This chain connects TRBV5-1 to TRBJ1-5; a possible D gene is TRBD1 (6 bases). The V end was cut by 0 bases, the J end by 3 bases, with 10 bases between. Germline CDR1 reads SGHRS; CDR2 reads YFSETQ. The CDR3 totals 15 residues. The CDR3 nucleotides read TGCGCCAGCAGCTTGGAGAACAGGGACAATCAGCCCCAGCATTTT. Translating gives CASSLENRDNQPQHF.

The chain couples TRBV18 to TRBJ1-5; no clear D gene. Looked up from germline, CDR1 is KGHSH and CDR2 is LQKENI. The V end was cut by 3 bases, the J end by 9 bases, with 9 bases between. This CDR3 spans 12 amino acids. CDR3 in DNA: TGTGCCAGCTCACCGACGGAGGGGCCCCAGCATTTT. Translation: CASSPTEGPQHF.

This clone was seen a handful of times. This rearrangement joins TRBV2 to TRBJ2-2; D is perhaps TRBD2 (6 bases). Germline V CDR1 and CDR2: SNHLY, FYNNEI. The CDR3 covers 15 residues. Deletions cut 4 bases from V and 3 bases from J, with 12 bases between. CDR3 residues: CASSGGVRYTGELFF. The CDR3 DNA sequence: TGTGCCAGCAGTGGGGGGGTGAGGTACACCGGGGAGCTGTTTTTT.

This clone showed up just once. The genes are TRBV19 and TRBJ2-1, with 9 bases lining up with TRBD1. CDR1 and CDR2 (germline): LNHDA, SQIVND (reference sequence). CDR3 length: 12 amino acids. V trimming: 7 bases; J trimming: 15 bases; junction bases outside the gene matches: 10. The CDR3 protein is CASTSGGQGLFF. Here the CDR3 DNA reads TGTGCCAGTACCTCAGGGGGACAGGGTCTGTTCTTC.

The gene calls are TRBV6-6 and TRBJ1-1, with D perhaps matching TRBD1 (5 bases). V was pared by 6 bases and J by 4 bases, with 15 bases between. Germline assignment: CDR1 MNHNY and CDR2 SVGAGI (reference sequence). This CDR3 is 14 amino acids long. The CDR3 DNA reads TGTGCCAGCAGCACCCGGCAGGGCGCCACTGAAGCTTTCTTT. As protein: CASSTRQGATEAFF.

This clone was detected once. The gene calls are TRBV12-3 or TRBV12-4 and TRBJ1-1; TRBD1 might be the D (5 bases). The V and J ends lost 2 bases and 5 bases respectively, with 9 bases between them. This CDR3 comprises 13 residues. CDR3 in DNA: TGTGCCAGCAGTTTAAAAAGACAGACTGAAGCTTTCTTT. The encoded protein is CASSLKRQTEAFF.

CDR3 sequence (DNA): TGTGCCACCAGTGGGACTACCGCATTACAAGAGACCCAGTACTTC. Amino acid sequence: CATSGTTALQETQYF. The chain carries TRBV24-1 and TRBJ2-5, with D tentatively TRBD2 (6 bases). The V gene's germline CDR1 is KGHDR and CDR2 SFDVKD. V gave up 5 bases and J gave up 2 bases, with 14 bases separating them. The CDR3 is made up of 15 amino acids.

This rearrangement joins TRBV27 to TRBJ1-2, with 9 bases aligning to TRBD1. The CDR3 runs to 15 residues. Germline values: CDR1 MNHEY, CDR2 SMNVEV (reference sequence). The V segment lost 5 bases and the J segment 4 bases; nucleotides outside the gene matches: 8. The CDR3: CASSPRTGAPYGYTF. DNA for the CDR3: TGTGCCAGCAGTCCCCGGACAGGGGCCCCCTATGGCTACACCTTC.